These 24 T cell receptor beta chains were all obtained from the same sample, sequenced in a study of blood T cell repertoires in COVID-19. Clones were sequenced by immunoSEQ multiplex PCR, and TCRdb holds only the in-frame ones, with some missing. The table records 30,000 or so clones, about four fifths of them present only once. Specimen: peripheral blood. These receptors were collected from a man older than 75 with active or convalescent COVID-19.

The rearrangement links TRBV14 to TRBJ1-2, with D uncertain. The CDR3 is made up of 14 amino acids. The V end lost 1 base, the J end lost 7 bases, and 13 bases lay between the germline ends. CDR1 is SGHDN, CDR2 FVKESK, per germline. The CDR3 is CASSQVNSGGGYTF. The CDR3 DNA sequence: TGTGCCAGCAGCCAAGTAAACAGTGGTGGTGGCTACACCTTC.

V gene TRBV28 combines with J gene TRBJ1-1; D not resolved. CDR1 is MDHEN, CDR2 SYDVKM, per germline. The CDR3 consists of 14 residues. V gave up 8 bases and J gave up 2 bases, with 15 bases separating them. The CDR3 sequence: CASRSPGRNTEAFF. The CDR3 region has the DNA TGTGCCAGCCGCTCCCCAGGCAGAAACACTGAAGCTTTCTTT.

In DNA form, the CDR3 reads TGTGCCAGCAGTTACTCGGAAGCGGGAGGCTACGAGCAGTACTTC. Protein product: CASSYSEAGGYEQYF. This chain connects TRBV6-6 to TRBJ2-7; TRBD2 matches at 9 bases. Trimming took 0 bases from V and 3 from J; bases not matched to a gene: 3. The CDR3 totals 15 residues. Germline V lookup: CDR1 MNHNY, CDR2 SVGAGI (reference sequence).

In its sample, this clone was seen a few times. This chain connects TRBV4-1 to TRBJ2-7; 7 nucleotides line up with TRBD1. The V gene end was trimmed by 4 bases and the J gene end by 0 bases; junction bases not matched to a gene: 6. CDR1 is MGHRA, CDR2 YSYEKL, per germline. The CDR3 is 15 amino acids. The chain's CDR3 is CASSLEQGFSYEQYF. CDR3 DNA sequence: TGCGCCAGCAGCCTAGAACAGGGGTTCTCCTACGAGCAGTACTTC.

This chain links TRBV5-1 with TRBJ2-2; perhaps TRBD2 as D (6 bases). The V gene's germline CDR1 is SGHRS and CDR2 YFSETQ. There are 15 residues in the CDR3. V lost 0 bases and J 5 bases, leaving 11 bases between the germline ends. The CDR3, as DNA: TGCGCCAGCAGCTTGGGGGGAGCGGGTACCGGGGAGCTGTTTTTT. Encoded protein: CASSLGGAGTGELFF.

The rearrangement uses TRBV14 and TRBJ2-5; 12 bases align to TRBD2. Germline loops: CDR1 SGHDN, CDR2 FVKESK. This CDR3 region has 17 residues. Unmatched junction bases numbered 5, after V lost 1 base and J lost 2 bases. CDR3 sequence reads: CASSQGVLAGGQETQYF. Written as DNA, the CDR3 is TGTGCCAGCAGCCAAGGAGTTCTAGCGGGAGGGCAAGAGACCCAGTACTTC.

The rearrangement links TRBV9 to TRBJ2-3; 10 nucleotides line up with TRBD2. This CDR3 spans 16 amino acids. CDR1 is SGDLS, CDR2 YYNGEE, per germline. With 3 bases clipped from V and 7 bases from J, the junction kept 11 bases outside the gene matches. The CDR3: CASSAISGRAPYTQYF. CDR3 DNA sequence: TGTGCCAGCAGCGCGATAAGCGGGAGGGCCCCTTATACGCAGTATTTT. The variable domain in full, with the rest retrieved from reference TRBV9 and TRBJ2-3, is DSGVTQTPKHLITATGQRVTLRCSPRSGDLSVYWYQQSLDQGLQFLIQYYNGEERAKGNILERFSAQQFPDLHSELNLSSLELGDSALYFCASSAISGRAPYTQYFGPGTRLTVL.

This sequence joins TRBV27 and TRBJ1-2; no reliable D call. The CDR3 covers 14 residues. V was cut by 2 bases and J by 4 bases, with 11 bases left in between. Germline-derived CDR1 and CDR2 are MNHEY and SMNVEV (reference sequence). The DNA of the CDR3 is TGTGCCAGCAGTTTAGACCCGAGCGTCTATGGCTACACCTTC. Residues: CASSLDPSVYGYTF.

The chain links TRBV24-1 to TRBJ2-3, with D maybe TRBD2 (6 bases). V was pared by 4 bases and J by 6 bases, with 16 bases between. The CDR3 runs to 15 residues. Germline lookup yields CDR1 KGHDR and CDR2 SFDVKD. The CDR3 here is CATSDGWTRGDTQYF. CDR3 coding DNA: TGTGCCACCAGTGACGGATGGACACGGGGGGATACGCAGTATTTT.

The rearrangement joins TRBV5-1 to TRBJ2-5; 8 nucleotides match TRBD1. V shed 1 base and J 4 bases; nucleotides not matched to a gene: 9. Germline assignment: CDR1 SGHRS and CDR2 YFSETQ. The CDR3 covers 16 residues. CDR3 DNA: TGCGCCAGCAGCTTGAGTCCAGGGGGCGAGGGAGAGACCCAGTACTTC. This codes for CASSLSPGGEGETQYF.

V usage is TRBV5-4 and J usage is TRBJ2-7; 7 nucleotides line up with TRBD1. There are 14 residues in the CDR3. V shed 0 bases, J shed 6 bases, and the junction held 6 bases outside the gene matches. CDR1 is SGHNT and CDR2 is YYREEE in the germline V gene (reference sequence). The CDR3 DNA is TGTGCCAGCAGCTTGGGACAGGGAATGGGCGAGCAGTACTTC. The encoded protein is CASSLGQGMGEQYF.

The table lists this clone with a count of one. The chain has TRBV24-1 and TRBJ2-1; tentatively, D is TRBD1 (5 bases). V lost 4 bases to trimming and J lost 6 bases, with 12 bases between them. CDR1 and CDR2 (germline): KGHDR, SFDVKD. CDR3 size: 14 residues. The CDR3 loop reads CATSESRVSNEQFF. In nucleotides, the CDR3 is TGTGCCACCAGTGAATCCAGGGTCTCCAATGAGCAGTTCTTC.

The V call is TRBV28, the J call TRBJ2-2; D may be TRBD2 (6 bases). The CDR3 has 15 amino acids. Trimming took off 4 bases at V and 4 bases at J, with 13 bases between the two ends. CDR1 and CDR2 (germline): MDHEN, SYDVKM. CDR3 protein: CASSSPGETTGELFF. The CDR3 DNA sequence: TGTGCCAGCAGTTCGCCGGGAGAAACCACCGGGGAGCTGTTTTTT.

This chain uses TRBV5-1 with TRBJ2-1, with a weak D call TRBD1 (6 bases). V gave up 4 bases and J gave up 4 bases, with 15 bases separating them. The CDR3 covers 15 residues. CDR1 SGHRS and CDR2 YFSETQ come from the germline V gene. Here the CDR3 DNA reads TGCGCCAGCAGCCTACAAATGACAGGTTACAATGAGCAGTTCTTC. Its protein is CASSLQMTGYNEQFF.

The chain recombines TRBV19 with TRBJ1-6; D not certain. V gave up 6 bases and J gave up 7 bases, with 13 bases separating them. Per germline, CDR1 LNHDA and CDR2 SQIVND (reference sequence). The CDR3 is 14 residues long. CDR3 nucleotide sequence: TGTGCCAGTAGCGCGGCCCAAGGAAATTCACCCCTCCACTTT. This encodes CASSAAQGNSPLHF.

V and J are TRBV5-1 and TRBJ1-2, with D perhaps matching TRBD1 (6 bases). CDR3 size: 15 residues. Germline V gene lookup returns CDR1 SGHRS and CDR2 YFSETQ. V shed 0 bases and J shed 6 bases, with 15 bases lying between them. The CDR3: CASSLEVLGADGYTF. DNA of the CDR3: TGCGCCAGCAGCTTGGAGGTTTTGGGGGCGGATGGCTACACCTTC.

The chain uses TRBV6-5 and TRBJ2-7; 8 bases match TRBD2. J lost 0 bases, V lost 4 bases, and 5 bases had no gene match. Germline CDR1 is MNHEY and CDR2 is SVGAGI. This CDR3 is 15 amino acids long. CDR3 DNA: TGTGCCAGCAGTTGGGGACTAGGGAGCTCCTACGAGCAGTACTTC. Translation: CASSWGLGSSYEQYF.

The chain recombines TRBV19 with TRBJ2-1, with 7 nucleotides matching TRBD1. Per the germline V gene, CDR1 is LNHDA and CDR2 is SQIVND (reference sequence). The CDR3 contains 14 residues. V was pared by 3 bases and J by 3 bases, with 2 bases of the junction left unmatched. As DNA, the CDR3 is TGTGCCAGTAGTATCGGGACAGACTACAATGAGCAGTTCTTC. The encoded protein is CASSIGTDYNEQFF. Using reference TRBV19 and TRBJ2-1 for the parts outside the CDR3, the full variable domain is DGGITQSPKYLFRKEGQNVTLSCEQNLNHDAMYWYRQDPGQGLRLIYYSQIVNDFQKGDIAEGYSVSREKKESFPLTVTSAQKNPTAFYLCASSIGTDYNEQFFGPGTRLTVL.

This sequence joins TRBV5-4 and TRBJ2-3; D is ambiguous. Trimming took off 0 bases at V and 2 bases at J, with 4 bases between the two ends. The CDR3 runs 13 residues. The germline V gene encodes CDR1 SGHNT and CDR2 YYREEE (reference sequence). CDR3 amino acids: CASSLASTDTQYF. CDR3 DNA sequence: TGTGCCAGCAGCTTGGCCTCCACAGATACGCAGTATTTT.

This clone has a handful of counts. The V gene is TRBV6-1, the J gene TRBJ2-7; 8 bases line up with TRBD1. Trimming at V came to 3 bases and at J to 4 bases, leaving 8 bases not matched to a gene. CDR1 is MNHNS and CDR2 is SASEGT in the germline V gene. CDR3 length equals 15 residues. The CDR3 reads CASSETQGAPYEQYF. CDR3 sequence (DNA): TGTGCCAGCAGTGAGACCCAGGGGGCGCCGTACGAGCAGTACTTC.

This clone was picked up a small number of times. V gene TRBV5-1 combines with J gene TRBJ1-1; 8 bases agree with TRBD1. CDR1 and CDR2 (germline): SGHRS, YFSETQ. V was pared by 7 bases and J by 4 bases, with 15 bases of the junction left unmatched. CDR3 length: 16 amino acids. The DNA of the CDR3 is TGCGCCAGCTATGACAGGGGTACTACATGGGGCACTGAAGCTTTCTTT. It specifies CASYDRGTTWGTEAFF.

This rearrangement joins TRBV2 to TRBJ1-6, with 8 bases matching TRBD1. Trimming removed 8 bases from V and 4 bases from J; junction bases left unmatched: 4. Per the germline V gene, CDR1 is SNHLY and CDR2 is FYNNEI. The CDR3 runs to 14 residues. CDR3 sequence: CASGRQGYNSPLHF. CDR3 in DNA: TGTGCCAGCGGAAGACAGGGGTATAATTCACCCCTCCACTTT.

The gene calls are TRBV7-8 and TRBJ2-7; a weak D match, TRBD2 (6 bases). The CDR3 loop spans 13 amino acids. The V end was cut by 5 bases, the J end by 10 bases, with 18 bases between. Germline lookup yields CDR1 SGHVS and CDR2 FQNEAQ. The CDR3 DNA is TGTGCCAGCAGCCCCGGGCCCCCGGGACTTCAGTACTTC. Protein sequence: CASSPGPPGLQYF.

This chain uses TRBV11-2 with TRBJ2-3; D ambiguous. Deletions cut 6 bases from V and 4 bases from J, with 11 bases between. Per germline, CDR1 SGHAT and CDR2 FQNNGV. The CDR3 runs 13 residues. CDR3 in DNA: TGTGCCAGCAGTCGTCTTGGCCCAGATACGCAGTATTTT. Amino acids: CASSRLGPDTQYF.